Given below is one T cell receptor beta chain in context. Genomic DNA provided the template from which TCR beta VDJ and CDR3 profiles were obtained. TCRdb reanalysed the reads using MiXCR and keeps one entry per CDR3 protein. This table holds roughly 180,000 distinct CDR3 sequences, about 47% found once. This CDR3 is built from 13 residues. The V and J ends lost 8 bases and 3 bases respectively, with 13 bases between them. Germline V CDR1 and CDR2: LNHDA, SQIVND (reference sequence). This specimen belongs to a study of CD8+CD57+ T cells in acquired aplastic anemia. Study overall: Sorted CD4+ and CD8+ cells gave an average of approximately 3.1 ug of DNA. Healthy donors had, on average, around 9.9 million reads for their CD4+ cells.

This chain links TRBV19 with TRBJ2-5, with D tentatively TRBD1 or TRBD2 (6 bases each). This clonotype originated in a human donor in good health. Source material: sorted CD4+, CD8+, or CD8+CD57+ T cells (not recorded which) from PBMCs. CDR3 coding DNA: TGTGCCAGTCGAGGGGGGACGGAAGAGACCCAGTACTTC. It encodes CASRGGTEETQYF.